The 10 T cell receptor beta chains below all came from one sample that was sequenced in a study of blood T cell repertoires in COVID-19 (dated by TCRdb to about 2020). Library generation was performed with the immunoSEQ multiplex PCR assay. TCRdb retrieved this table from immuneACCESS and kept in-frame rearrangements only. Not all clones are present; in checked studies, unresolved V genes account for under half, and no reason is known for the remainder. The sample table records approximately 180,000 clones; over 80% of these occur just once. Approximately 8.7% of the sample belongs to the ten largest clones. The sequencing sample was made of peripheral blood. These receptors all stem from a woman aged 70-85 years with acute or convalescent COVID-19.

The gene calls are TRBV3-1 (or the pseudogene TRBV3-2) and TRBJ2-7; 10 nucleotides agree with TRBD1. The CDR3 totals 15 residues. Trimming cost V 5 bases and J 1 base; bases outside gene matches: 5. The germline V gene encodes CDR1 LGHDT and CDR2 YNNKEL (reference sequence). CDR3 protein: CASSIPGQGSYEQYF. The CDR3 DNA follows: TGTGCCAGCAGCATCCCGGGACAGGGGTCCTACGAGCAGTACTTC.

This clone was seen once. The V call is TRBV9, the J call TRBJ2-6; D possibly corresponds to TRBD1 (6 bases). Germline lookup yields CDR1 SGDLS and CDR2 YYNGEE. The V and J ends lost 2 bases and 0 bases respectively, with 15 bases between them. This CDR3 has 18 residues. CDR3 region: CASSVLPTGSSGANVLTF. CDR3 in DNA: TGTGCCAGCAGCGTCCTCCCTACAGGGAGCTCTGGGGCCAACGTCCTGACTTTC. The complete variable domain, with remaining parts taken from reference TRBV9 and TRBJ2-6, reads DSGVTQTPKHLITATGQRVTLRCSPRSGDLSVYWYQQSLDQGLQFLIQYYNGEERAKGNILERFSAQQFPDLHSELNLSSLELGDSALYFCASSVLPTGSSGANVLTFGAGSRLTVL.

The chain is built from TRBV11-2 and TRBJ2-3, with D possibly matching TRBD2 (7 bases). Germline CDR1 SGHAT, CDR2 FQNNGV. The ends were cut back, 0 bases at V and 9 bases at J, with 10 bases in the middle. The CDR3 runs 13 residues. This CDR3 reads CASSLDGGRTQYF. The CDR3 bases are TGTGCCAGCAGCTTAGACGGGGGGCGCACGCAGTATTTT. Combining the CDR3 with reference TRBV11-2 and TRBJ2-3 gives the whole variable domain EAGVAQSPRYKIIEKRQSVAFWCNPISGHATLYWYQQILGQGPKLLIQFQNNGVVDDSQLPKDRFSAERLKGVDSTLKIQPAKLEDSAVYLCASSLDGGRTQYFGPGTRLTVL.

With respect to this clone: The sample holds other DNA sequences that translate to the same CDR3. The chain has TRBV19 and TRBJ1-5, with 11 nucleotides matching TRBD1. The length of the CDR3 is 14 residues. Germline values: CDR1 LNHDA, CDR2 SQIVND (reference sequence). Unmatched junction bases numbered 3, after V lost 5 bases and J lost 6 bases. The DNA of the CDR3 is TGTGCCAGTAGTGGGACAGGGGGAGGTCAGCCCCAGCATTTT. Translated: CASSGTGGGQPQHF.

The V gene is TRBV4-3, the J gene TRBJ2-7, with TRBD1 identical over 7 bases. V shed 0 bases and J 2 bases; nucleotides not matched to a gene: 10. CDR1 and CDR2 (germline): LGHNA, YSLEER. CDR3 length equals 17 residues. The CDR3 nucleotides read TGCGCCAGCAGCCAAGAACTCTCGGACAGGAACCCCTACGAGCAGTACTTC. Its translation is CASSQELSDRNPYEQYF.

The chain carries TRBV12-3 or TRBV12-4 and TRBJ2-2, with 11 bases aligning to TRBD1. The CDR3 sequence is 13 residues long. Losses at the gene ends were 8 bases for V and 5 bases for J; bases not matched to a gene: 1. The CDR3 loop reads CASRDRGTGELFF. The CDR3, as DNA: TGTGCCAGCCGGGACAGGGGGACCGGGGAGCTGTTTTTT.

The CDR3 here is CSASVSSGVLPSTDTQYF. CDR3 bases: TGCAGTGCTAGTGTAAGCAGCGGGGTACTACCTAGCACAGATACGCAGTATTTT. The chain uses TRBV20-1 and TRBJ2-3; 7 bases align to TRBD2. Trimming cost V 3 bases and J 0 bases; bases outside gene matches: 15. CDR3 length: 18 residues. Germline V gene sequence: CDR1 DFQATT, CDR2 SNEGSKA (reference sequence).

This chain connects TRBV11-2 to TRBJ1-2; 8 bases map to TRBD1. CDR1 is SGHAT and CDR2 is FQNNGV in the germline V gene. This CDR3 is 14 amino acids long. The trim removed 4 bases at V and 2 bases at J, leaving 3 bases unmatched. The CDR3 reads CASSSQGVNYGYTF. In DNA form, the CDR3 reads TGTGCCAGCAGCTCACAGGGGGTCAACTATGGCTACACCTTC.

Only one count was recorded for this clone. The chain couples TRBV5-4 to TRBJ2-1; 14 bases agree with TRBD2. Germline V gene lookup returns CDR1 SGHNT and CDR2 YYREEE (reference sequence). With V trimmed by 3 bases and J by 6 bases, 8 bases remained unmatched. The CDR3 runs to 17 residues. The CDR3 DNA reads as TGTGCCAGCAGCTGGGGACTAGCGGGAGTGGGGGGCAATGAGCAGTTCTTC. It codes for CASSWGLAGVGGNEQFF.

The V gene is TRBV5-1, the J gene TRBJ2-3, with TRBD2 matching 7 bases. The CDR3 covers 14 residues. With V trimmed by 8 bases and J by 3 bases, 9 bases remained unmatched. The germline V gene has CDR1 SGHRS and CDR2 YFSETQ. The CDR3 is CASFSGMATDTQYF. CDR3 sequence (DNA): TGCGCCAGTTTCAGCGGGATGGCGACAGATACGCAGTATTTT.